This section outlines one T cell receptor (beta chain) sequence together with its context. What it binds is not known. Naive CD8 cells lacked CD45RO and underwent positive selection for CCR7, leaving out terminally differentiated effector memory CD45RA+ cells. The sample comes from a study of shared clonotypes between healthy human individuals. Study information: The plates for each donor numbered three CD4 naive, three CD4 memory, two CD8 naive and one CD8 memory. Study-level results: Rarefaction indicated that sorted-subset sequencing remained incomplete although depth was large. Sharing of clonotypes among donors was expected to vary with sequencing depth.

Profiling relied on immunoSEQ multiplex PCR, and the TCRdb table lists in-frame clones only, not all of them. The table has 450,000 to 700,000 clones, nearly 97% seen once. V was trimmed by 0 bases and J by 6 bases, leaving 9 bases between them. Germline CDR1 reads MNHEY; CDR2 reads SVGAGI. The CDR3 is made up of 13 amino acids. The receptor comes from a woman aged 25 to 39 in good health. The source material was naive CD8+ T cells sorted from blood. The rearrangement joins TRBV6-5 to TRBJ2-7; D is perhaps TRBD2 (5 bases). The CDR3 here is CASSYSTRAEQYF. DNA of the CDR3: TGTGCCAGCAGTTACTCGACGAGGGCCGAGCAGTACTTC.